This entry lists 22 T cell receptor beta chains sequenced from one sample in a study of naive and memory T cell subsets. An equimolar mix of two oligonucleotides served as the beta constant-region primer for TRBC1 and TRBC2. TCRdb re-called the UMI-ligation and nested PCR reads through MiXCR, storing one row per CDR3 protein. The sample includes some 150,000 distinct CDR3 sequences, about 17% of them seen just once. Sample: naive CD4+ T cells from blood. The origin of the receptors is a human donor in good health.

The genes are TRBV15 and TRBJ2-7; D gene unclear. CDR1 and CDR2 (germline): LNHNV, YYDKDF (reference sequence). The CDR3 spans 14 residues. The V end lost 0 bases, the J end lost 2 bases, and 8 bases lay between the germline ends. As DNA, the CDR3 is TGTGCCACCAGCAGAGATAGGCTAGCCTACGAGCAGTACTTC. Amino acid sequence: CATSRDRLAYEQYF.

This clonotype was observed a handful of times. The chain recombines TRBV6-5 with TRBJ1-5; D possibly corresponds to TRBD1 (6 bases). The ends were cut back, 5 bases at V and 0 bases at J, with 11 bases in the middle. The CDR3 has 15 amino acids. Germline V lookup: CDR1 MNHEY, CDR2 SVGAGI. The CDR3 is CASSRQANSNQPQHF. In DNA form, the CDR3 reads TGTGCCAGCAGTCGACAGGCTAATAGCAATCAGCCCCAGCATTTT.

This chain joins TRBV18 and TRBJ1-5, with 7 positions matching TRBD1. The V segment lost 2 bases and the J segment 5 bases; nucleotides outside the gene matches: 12. The germline gives CDR1 KGHSH, CDR2 LQKENI. This CDR3 is built from 17 residues. CDR3 amino acids: CASSPFGRSGGHQPQHF. The CDR3 region has the DNA TGTGCCAGCTCACCATTTGGCCGTTCAGGGGGGCATCAGCCCCAGCATTTT.

The chain recombines TRBV2 with TRBJ1-6; D is uncertain. The CDR3 contains 13 residues. Germline-derived CDR1 and CDR2 are SNHLY and FYNNEI. V gave up 0 bases and J gave up 8 bases, with 5 bases separating them. CDR3 sequence (DNA): TGTGCCAGCAGTGAAGCGGAGGATTCACCCCTCCACTTT. It yields the protein CASSEAEDSPLHF.

This clonotype was picked up a small number of times. This sequence joins TRBV20-1 and TRBJ2-7; TRBD2 agrees at 8 bases. CDR1 and CDR2 (germline): DFQATT, SNEGSKA (reference sequence). J was trimmed by 2 bases and V by 1 base; bases with no gene match: 10. The CDR3 has 16 residues. The CDR3 nucleotides read TGCAGTGCTAGAGTGAGGGCTAGCGGGTACACCTACGAGCAGTACTTC. It codes for CSARVRASGYTYEQYF.

This clonotype was found a few times. This chain joins TRBV11-1 and TRBJ2-1; perhaps TRBD2 as D (6 bases). CDR1 and CDR2 from the germline V gene are SGHAT and FQDESV (reference sequence). Trimming left V 5 bases short and J 2 bases short, with 16 bases between. The CDR3 runs 16 residues. Here the CDR3 reads CASSGSTSYAYNEQFF. The CDR3 region has the DNA TGTGCCAGCAGCGGAAGCACTAGCTACGCCTACAATGAGCAGTTCTTC. Full variable domain (rest looked up from reference TRBV11-1 and TRBJ2-1): EAEVAQSPRYKITEKSQAVAFWCDPISGHATLYWYRQILGQGPELLVQFQDESVVDDSQLPKDRFSAERLKGVDSTLKIQPAELGDSAMYLCASSGSTSYAYNEQFFGPGTRLTVL.

This clonotype was counted a few times. The genes are TRBV6-5 and TRBJ2-5, with 9 bases identical to TRBD2. CDR1 and CDR2 (germline): MNHEY, SVGAGI. J gave up 5 bases and V 0 bases, and 7 bases lay outside the gene matches. The CDR3 sequence is 16 residues long. The CDR3 DNA sequence: TGTGCCAGCAGTTACTCCACAGCGGGAGGCGGGGAGACCCAGTACTTC. It encodes CASSYSTAGGGETQYF.

This clonotype was seen many times. The chain links TRBV11-2 to TRBJ2-5, with 8 bases aligning to TRBD2. The CDR3 runs 13 residues. Germline lookup yields CDR1 SGHAT and CDR2 FQNNGV. V lost 7 bases and J lost 4; bases outside the gene matches: 5. DNA of the CDR3: TGTGCCAGCACCCGGGAGGGCCGAGAGACCCAGTACTTC. Protein product: CASTREGRETQYF.

In this sample, this clonotype turned up a few times. The chain couples TRBV20-1 to TRBJ2-1; 7 nucleotides agree with TRBD2. J gave up 9 bases and V 5 bases, and 10 bases lay outside the gene matches. This CDR3 has 13 residues. Per germline, CDR1 DFQATT and CDR2 SNEGSKA (reference sequence). Here the CDR3 reads CSAPRTSSGEQFF. The DNA of the CDR3 is TGCAGTGCTCCCCGGACTAGTTCGGGTGAGCAGTTCTTC.

In this sample, this clonotype turned up many times. V usage is TRBV28 and J usage is TRBJ2-3, with D possibly TRBD1 on 6 matching bases. V lost 1 base, J lost 3 bases, and 11 bases lay in between. Looked up from germline, CDR1 is MDHEN and CDR2 is SYDVKM. The CDR3 runs to 15 residues. Here the CDR3 DNA reads TGTGCCAGCAGTTTATCCAGGCAGGGGACAGATACGCAGTATTTT. Its protein product is CASSLSRQGTDTQYF. Full variable domain (remainder filled in from reference TRBV28 and TRBJ2-3): DVKVTQSSRYLVKRTGEKVFLECVQDMDHENMFWYRQDPGLGLRLIYFSYDVKMKEKGDIPEGYSVSREKKERFSLILESASTNQTSMYLCASSLSRQGTDTQYFGPGTRLTVL.

This chain connects TRBV29-1 to TRBJ2-5, with D possibly TRBD2 on 6 matching bases. The V end lost 2 bases, the J end lost 5 bases, and 9 bases lay between the germline ends. CDR1 is SQVTM, CDR2 ANQGSEA, per germline. The CDR3 contains 12 residues. CDR3 in DNA: TGCAGCGTTGAAACGGGGGACGAGACCCAGTACTTC. This translates into CSVETGDETQYF.

This clonotype occurred many times. The rearrangement uses TRBV18 and TRBJ2-2; 8 bases map to TRBD2. This CDR3 has 15 amino acids. The J segment lost 1 base and the V segment lost 6 bases, leaving 4 bases of the junction unmatched. Germline V gives CDR1 KGHSH, CDR2 LQKENI. The CDR3 bases are TGTGCCAGCTCGCTGACTAGCGAGAACACCGGGGAGCTGTTTTTT. Translation: CASSLTSENTGELFF.

This chain connects TRBV6-2 or TRBV6-3 to TRBJ2-3; D possibly corresponds to TRBD1 (6 bases). Trimming shortened V by 4 bases and J by 2 bases, and 10 bases separated the two germline ends. Germline lookup yields CDR1 MNHEY and CDR2 SVGEGT. The length of the CDR3 is 14 residues. CDR3 residues: CASSSGQTTDTQYF. In DNA, the CDR3 is TGTGCCAGCAGTTCTGGACAGACCACAGATACGCAGTATTTT.

A note on this clonotype: A read error may produce the germline difference seen at one junction end. The chain is built from TRBV5-5 and TRBJ2-5; D gene uncertain. This CDR3 region has 12 residues. Germline lookup yields CDR1 SGHKS and CDR2 YYEKEE (reference sequence). The CDR3 bases are TGTGCCAGCAACTTGGGGTCGGAGACCCAGTACTTC. It yields the protein CASNLGSETQYF.

V gene TRBV10-3 combines with J gene TRBJ2-2, with 9 nucleotides matching TRBD2. CDR1 is ENHRY, CDR2 SYGVKD, per germline. The ends lost 0 bases at V and 4 bases at J; junction bases unmatched: 6. The CDR3 is 17 residues long. CDR3 residues: CAISESNSGSVTGELFF. CDR3 nucleotides: TGTGCCATCAGTGAGTCGAATAGCGGGAGTGTCACCGGGGAGCTGTTTTTT.

This clonotype was found a few times. The genes are TRBV20-1 and TRBJ2-3; D call uncertain. The CDR3 runs to 15 residues. CDR1 and CDR2 from the germline V gene are DFQATT and SNEGSKA (reference sequence). The germline V and J ends were trimmed by 0 bases and 4 bases, with 14 bases remaining between them. CDR3 DNA sequence: TGCAGTGCTAGAGATTGGCGTATTTCATCAGATACGCAGTATTTT. Its translation is CSARDWRISSDTQYF.

The chain is built from TRBV7-8 and TRBJ2-2, with 13 bases identical to TRBD2. Per germline, CDR1 SGHVS and CDR2 FQNEAQ. Trimming took 2 bases from V and 7 from J; bases not matched to a gene: 4. The CDR3 runs to 16 residues. CDR3 amino acids: CASSLTSGRGGGELFF. CDR3 DNA sequence: TGTGCCAGCAGCTTAACTAGCGGGAGGGGAGGCGGGGAGCTGTTTTTT.

This clonotype was counted a few times. The V gene is TRBV6-5, the J gene TRBJ1-2, with 8 nucleotides matching TRBD1. Germline lookup yields CDR1 MNHEY and CDR2 SVGAGI. V was pared by 2 bases and J by 7 bases, with 15 bases of the junction left unmatched. The CDR3 consists of 17 residues. DNA for the CDR3: TGTGCCAGCAGTTACGCAGCTACCGGGACAGGATATTTTGGCTACACCTTC. It yields the protein CASSYAATGTGYFGYTF.

This sequence joins TRBV6-6 and TRBJ2-7, with a tentative D call TRBD1 (6 bases). Germline V gene data show CDR1 as MNHNY and CDR2 as SVGAGI (reference sequence). Deletions cut 2 bases from V and 7 bases from J, with 18 bases between. The CDR3 extends over 15 amino acids. The CDR3 bases are TGTGCCAGCAGTTACCCCCAACAGGGCACGGGGGAGCAGTACTTC. It translates to CASSYPQQGTGEQYF.

The chain carries TRBV4-2 and TRBJ2-7; 9 bases align to TRBD2. CDR1 LGHNA and CDR2 YNFKEQ come from the germline V gene. The CDR3 extends over 17 amino acids. V shed 0 bases, J shed 5 bases, and the junction held 11 bases outside the gene matches. The CDR3 here is CASSQDYPGLAINEQYF. CDR3 coding DNA: TGTGCCAGCAGCCAAGATTACCCGGGACTAGCAATTAACGAGCAGTACTTC.

Only a few counts were recorded for this clonotype. The chain uses TRBV18 and TRBJ2-7; tentatively, D is TRBD1 (6 bases). The CDR3 totals 12 residues. CDR1 and CDR2 from the germline V gene are KGHSH and LQKENI. V lost 5 bases, J lost 5 bases, and 10 bases lay in between. CDR3 bases: TGTGCCAGCTCAGAACAGGGAAACGAGCAGTACTTC. It specifies CASSEQGNEQYF.

This clonotype was found many times. This chain's CDR3 is CAWSVQDQGTQYF. In nucleotides, the CDR3 is TGTGCCTGGAGTGTCCAGGACCAAGGTACGCAGTATTTT. The chain recombines TRBV30 with TRBJ2-3; D is unclear. Trimming cost V 0 bases and J 8 bases, with 12 bases left between them. The CDR3 sequence is 13 residues long. In germline, CDR1 is GTSNPN, CDR2 SVGIG (reference sequence).